Shown below are 11 T cell receptor beta chains from a single sample sequenced in a study of shared clonotypes between healthy human individuals (TCRdb year 2020). Library preparation employed the immunoSEQ multiplex PCR assay. What TCRdb holds here is the immuneACCESS table cut down to in-frame rearrangements. Part of the clones is not present; checked against another copy, under half of the missing clones reflect an unresolved V gene, and the others are unexplained. In all, the sample holds about 670,000 clones, and roughly 70% of those were seen once. The ten largest make up less than 2% of the sample. The sequenced sample was memory CD4+ T cells sorted from blood. The cell subset or site label for this specimen denotes: CD45RA-negative fraction. These receptors originate from a woman in her twenties or thirties in good health.

This chain links TRBV28 with TRBJ2-7; D gene ambiguous. V was pared by 5 bases and J by 3 bases, with 14 bases between. The CDR3 contains 14 residues. Germline V gene sequence: CDR1 MDHEN, CDR2 SYDVKM. CDR3 nucleotide sequence: TGTGCCAGCAGTGTACCACGTCGAATCTACGAGCAGTACTTC. Translated: CASSVPRRIYEQYF.

The chain is built from TRBV19 and TRBJ1-5; D is possibly TRBD1 (5 bases). Trimming left V 4 bases short and J 5 bases short, with 15 bases between. The CDR3 extends over 15 amino acids. The germline gives CDR1 LNHDA, CDR2 SQIVND (reference sequence). CDR3 in amino acids: CASSSPRLGDQPQHF. The CDR3 DNA reads as TGTGCCAGTAGTAGCCCTCGGTTGGGGGATCAGCCCCAGCATTTT.

This chain links TRBV7-2 with TRBJ2-7; a possible D gene is TRBD2 (6 bases). There are 14 residues in the CDR3. Germline CDR1 and CDR2: SGHTA and FQGNSA. V shed 2 bases and J shed 3 bases, with 11 bases lying between them. CDR3 protein: CASSLKIGGYEQYF. CDR3 nucleotide sequence: TGTGCCAGCAGCTTAAAAATCGGGGGCTACGAGCAGTACTTC.

V and J are TRBV5-1 and TRBJ2-7; the match to TRBD1 covers 10 bases. V was clipped by 4 bases and J by 7 bases; unmatched bases: 14. CDR1 is SGHRS, CDR2 YFSETQ, per germline. This CDR3 has 16 residues. The CDR3 coding sequence is TGCGCCAGCAGCCTCGGGTCCGGGACAGGGGTGAGTGAGCAGTACTTC. It codes for CASSLGSGTGVSEQYF.

Only one count was recorded for this clone. CDR3 DNA: TGTGCCAGCAGTCCGAACGGCAGGGACGGGGGCTACACCTTC. Its translation is CASSPNGRDGGYTF. This chain links TRBV28 with TRBJ1-2, with D possibly TRBD1 on 5 matching bases. Trimming stripped 5 bases from V and 8 bases from J, with 18 bases between. Germline lookup yields CDR1 MDHEN and CDR2 SYDVKM. The CDR3 runs 14 residues.

The chain couples TRBV9 to TRBJ2-6; D perhaps matches TRBD1 (6 bases). The germline CDR1 and CDR2 sequences are SGDLS and YYNGEE. V lost 0 bases, J lost 0 bases, and 13 bases lay in between. The CDR3 covers 18 residues. The CDR3 DNA reads TGTGCCAGCAGCGTAGTGAAGGGGGTAAGCTCTGGGGCCAACGTCCTGACTTTC. It is translated as CASSVVKGVSSGANVLTF.

V gene TRBV19 combines with J gene TRBJ2-3; 7 positions agree with TRBD2. CDR3 length: 14 residues. Germline loops: CDR1 LNHDA, CDR2 SQIVND (reference sequence). J lost 4 bases, V lost 2 bases, and 3 bases had no gene match. DNA of the CDR3: TGTGCCAGTAGTATACTAGCGGTCGCAGATACGCAGTATTTT. This translates into CASSILAVADTQYF.

This clone has only one observation. The CDR3 loop reads CASNGQLAGVFSYEQYF. The DNA for the CDR3 is TGTGCCAGCAATGGTCAGCTAGCGGGAGTTTTCTCCTACGAGCAGTACTTC. The rearrangement links TRBV2 to TRBJ2-7; 10 bases fit TRBD2. The CDR3 extends over 17 amino acids. Germline CDR1 reads SNHLY; CDR2 reads FYNNEI. V gave up 7 bases and J gave up 0 bases; unmatched junction bases: 12.

The chain recombines TRBV12-5 with TRBJ2-5, with TRBD1 as a possible D gene (5 bases). Trimming took 1 base from V and 9 from J, leaving 9 bases between them. This CDR3 has 12 amino acids. Germline lookup yields CDR1 LGHNT and CDR2 FRNRAP. The CDR3, as DNA: TGTGCTAGTGGTTTGGAAGTAGGGGCCCAGTACTTC. This sequence encodes CASGLEVGAQYF.

This chain connects TRBV7-8 to TRBJ1-1, with D uncertain. This CDR3 contains 14 residues. Trimming stripped 4 bases from V and 1 base from J, with 10 bases between. Germline lookup yields CDR1 SGHVS and CDR2 FQNEAQ. The CDR3 sequence: CASSSRTENTEAFF. CDR3 bases: TGTGCCAGCAGCTCGCGGACGGAGAACACTGAAGCTTTCTTT.

This sequence joins TRBV14 and TRBJ2-5; the match to TRBD1 covers 7 bases. The germline gives CDR1 SGHDN, CDR2 FVKESK. CDR3 size: 14 residues. V was clipped by 1 base and J by 5 bases; unmatched bases: 4. CDR3 loop: CASSQGGTAETQYF. The DNA of the CDR3 is TGTGCCAGCAGCCAAGGAGGGACAGCGGAGACCCAGTACTTC.